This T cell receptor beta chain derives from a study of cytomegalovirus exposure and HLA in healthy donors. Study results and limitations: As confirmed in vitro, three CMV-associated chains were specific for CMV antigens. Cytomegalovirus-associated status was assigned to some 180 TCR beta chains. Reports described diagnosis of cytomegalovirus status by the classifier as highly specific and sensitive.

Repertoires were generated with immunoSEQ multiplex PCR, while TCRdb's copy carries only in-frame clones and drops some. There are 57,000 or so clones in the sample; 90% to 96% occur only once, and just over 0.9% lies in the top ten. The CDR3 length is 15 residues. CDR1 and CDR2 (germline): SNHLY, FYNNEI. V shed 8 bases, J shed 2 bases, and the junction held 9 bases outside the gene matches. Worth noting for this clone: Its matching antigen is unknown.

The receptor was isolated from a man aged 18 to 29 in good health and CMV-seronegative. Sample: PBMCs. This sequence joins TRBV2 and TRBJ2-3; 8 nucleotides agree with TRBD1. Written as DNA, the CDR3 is TGTGCCAGCTCGGGCAGGGGGCGGGCCACAGATACGCAGTATTTT. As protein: CASSGRGRATDTQYF.